The 7 T cell receptor beta chains below were found in one sample sequenced in a study of lymphopenia after photon versus proton radiotherapy. The protocol was immunoSEQ multiplex PCR, while the TCRdb copy is restricted to in-frame clones and leaves out a portion. In the table there are approximately 15,000 clones, about four fifths of which are singletons. The sequences come from peripheral blood, collected from a patient treated with photon-based radiotherapy. These receptors all stem from a man aged 45-65 years with gastric cancer.

The V and J genes are TRBV28 and TRBJ2-6; tentative D call: TRBD2 (6 bases). Trimming took 3 bases from V and 2 from J, leaving 8 bases between them. The CDR3 runs 15 residues. Per the germline V gene, CDR1 is MDHEN and CDR2 is SYDVKM. The CDR3 bases are TGTGCCAGCAGTTTGGGGGGAACTGGGGCCAACGTCCTGACTTTC. This codes for CASSLGGTGANVLTF.

The chain uses TRBV4-2 and TRBJ2-2; TRBD1 agrees at 8 bases. Germline V lookup: CDR1 LGHNA, CDR2 YNFKEQ. Trimming cost V 5 bases and J 7 bases; bases outside gene matches: 6. The CDR3 contains 14 residues. The CDR3 sequence: CASSSGQGFGELFF. DNA of the CDR3: TGTGCCAGCAGCTCCGGACAGGGATTCGGGGAGCTGTTTTTT.

The genes are TRBV5-1 and TRBJ1-4; D unclear. CDR3 size: 15 residues. The germline gives CDR1 SGHRS, CDR2 YFSETQ. Trimming removed 0 bases from V and 2 bases from J, with 8 bases in between. The CDR3 is CASSLGTTTNEKLFF. The CDR3 nucleotides read TGCGCCAGCAGCTTGGGAACAACCACTAATGAAAAACTGTTTTTT.

The V and J genes are TRBV19 and TRBJ2-2, with 8 positions matching TRBD1. V was pared by 2 bases and J by 8 bases, with 13 bases of the junction left unmatched. Germline V lookup: CDR1 LNHDA, CDR2 SQIVND (reference sequence). The CDR3 contains 17 residues. The CDR3 protein is CASSINRDRTTFGELFF. As DNA, the CDR3 is TGTGCCAGTAGTATAAACCGGGACAGGACCACGTTTGGGGAGCTGTTTTTT.

The rearrangement joins TRBV14 to TRBJ1-6, with D hard to call. CDR3 length: 17 amino acids. CDR1 and CDR2 from the germline V gene are SGHDN and FVKESK. The ends were cut back, 1 base at V and 0 bases at J, with 10 bases in the middle. The CDR3 loop reads CASSQVRGSSYNSPLHF. For the CDR3, the DNA is TGTGCCAGCAGCCAAGTTCGCGGGAGCTCCTATAATTCACCCCTCCACTTT. The complete variable domain, with remaining parts taken from reference TRBV14 and TRBJ1-6, reads EAGVTQFPSHSVIEKGQTVTLRCDPISGHDNLYWYRRVMGKEIKFLLHFVKESKQDESGMPNNRFLAERTGGTYSTLKVQPAELEDSGVYFCASSQVRGSSYNSPLHFGNGTRLTVT.

V and J are TRBV5-1 and TRBJ1-1; D is uncertain. Germline V gene data show CDR1 as SGHRS and CDR2 as YFSETQ. V lost 2 bases to trimming and J lost 0 bases, with 8 bases between them. The length of the CDR3 is 14 residues. As DNA, the CDR3 is TGCGCCAGCAGCTTCCTTCAGATGAACACTGAAGCTTTCTTT. This codes for CASSFLQMNTEAFF.

This sequence joins TRBV11-1 and TRBJ2-6; D is uncertain. Looked up from germline, CDR1 is SGHAT and CDR2 is FQDESV (reference sequence). The CDR3 sequence is 16 residues long. V lost 3 bases and J lost 0, with 9 bases in between. As DNA, the CDR3 is TGTGCCAGCAGCTTGGGGAAGTCCTCTGGGGCCAACGTCCTGACTTTC. Translating it yields CASSLGKSSGANVLTF.